A selection of T cell receptor beta chains follows, all from one sample in a study of CD8+ T cells in alopecia areata. TCRdb keeps only in-frame clones here, not all; method: immunoSEQ multiplex PCR. Among about 200,000 clones listed, roughly 56% were seen once. The specimen was CD8+ T cells sorted from blood. These receptors were collected from a human donor in good health. CDR3s include the opening cysteine and the closing phenylalanine or tryptophan. The D gene is left open where the match is weak. Where a row states a size, it is once, few, many or the class of an expanded clone; other rows omit it.

d_gene | j_gene | v_gene | abundance | CDR3nt | CDR3aa
TRBD1 | TRBJ2-7 | TRBV13 | few | TGTGCCAGCAGTCATCCTTCCCCAGGGGGTAGGCAGCAGTACTTC | CASSHPSPGGRQQYF
TRBD2 | TRBJ2-1 | TRBV27 | . | TGTGCCAGCAGTTCGCGGGGGTCTCTAGGTGAGCAGTTCTTC | CASSSRGSLGEQFF
TRBD2 | TRBJ2-5 | TRBV15 | . | TGTGCCACCAGCAGAGATCGGGCTAGCGGGGGTCAAGAGACCCAGTACTTC | CATSRDRASGGQETQYF
. | TRBJ1-5 | TRBV15 | . | TGTGCCACCAGCAGAGAGTATTGGGGGGCTCAGCCCCAGCATTTT | CATSREYWGAQPQHF
. | TRBJ2-1 | TRBV29-1 | . | TGCAGCGTTGGGATGGGGTACAATGAGCAGTTCTTC | CSVGMGYNEQFF
. | TRBJ2-1 | TRBV7-9 | . | TGTGCCAGCAGCTCAAACGGGTTTCCGTCGGGGAATGAGCAGTTCTTC | CASSSNGFPSGNEQFF
. | TRBJ2-1 | TRBV4-1 | few | TGCGCCAGCAGCCAAGCGGTAACGCTACCCTCCTACAATGAGCAGTTCTTC | CASSQAVTLPSYNEQFF
TRBD2 | TRBJ2-7 | TRBV5-6 | . | TGTGCCAGCAGCCCCGGGACTAGCGGTTACGAGCAGTACTTC | CASSPGTSGYEQYF
. | TRBJ1-6 | TRBV5-1 | few | TGCGCCAGCAGCTTGCTTCCGGGCCCCATGAGATTAGACCTCCACTTT | CASSLLPGPMRLDLHF
. | TRBJ2-1 | TRBV5-4 | . | TGTGCCAGCAGCCCCCGGGACACCAATGAGCAGTTCTTC | CASSPRDTNEQFF
. | TRBJ1-5 | TRBV27 | . | TGTGCCAGCAGCTTCGGGGGCGGACAGCCCCAGCATTTT | CASSFGGGQPQHF
. | TRBJ2-3 | TRBV5-1 | . | TGCGCCAGCAGCTTGAGCGTACGAGGCTTCACAGATACGCAGTATTTT | CASSLSVRGFTDTQYF
. | TRBJ2-2 | TRBV2 | . | TGTGCCAGCAGTGATAGTCGACGGTACGCGAACACCGGGGAGCTGTTTTTT | CASSDSRRYANTGELFF
TRBD2 | TRBJ2-7 | TRBV13 | few | TGTGCCAGCAGCACGGGGGGCGAGCAGTACTTC | CASSTGGEQYF
TRBD2 | TRBJ2-7 | TRBV6-1 | . | TGTGCCAGCAGTGGAGACGCGTCAGCGGGAACCTACGAGCAGTACTTC | CASSGDASAGTYEQYF
. | TRBJ2-7 | TRBV18 | . | TGTGCCAGTCATCAGGGGTCCTACGAGCAGTACTTC | CASHQGSYEQYF
. | TRBJ1-2 | TRBV6-5 | . | TGTGCCAGCACTGCCGCCCAGCTATATGGCTACACCTTC | CASTAAQLYGYTF
. | TRBJ1-1 | TRBV30 | once | TGTGCCTGGACCTGGGGGGGAGCCGCTTTCTTT | CAWTWGGAAFF
. | TRBJ1-1 | TRBV7-9 | . | TGTGCCAGCAGCTTGGTCCTCGGCACTGAAGCTTTCTTT | CASSLVLGTEAFF
. | TRBJ2-5 | TRBV7-6 | few | TGTGCCAGCAGCCCAGAGTGGAGAGGGCAGACCCAGTACTTC | CASSPEWRGQTQYF
. | TRBJ2-7 | TRBV2 | few | TGTGCCAGCAGCCCAGGCGAACGGGTTTCCTACGAGCAGTACTTC | CASSPGERVSYEQYF
TRBD1 | TRBJ2-7 | TRBV29-1 | . | TGCAGCGTTGGGACCCGGGACAGGGGATTCGACGAGCAGTACTTC | CSVGTRDRGFDEQYF
. | TRBJ2-1 | TRBV27 | . | TGTGCCAGCAGTTTTTACTCCTACAATGAGCAGTTCTTC | CASSFYSYNEQFF
. | TRBJ2-3 | TRBV29-1 | once | TGCAGCGTTGAAGTTTTGCGTCTAACCTTTCATCGCACAGATACGCAGTATTTT | CSVEVLRLTFHRTDTQYF
TRBD2 | TRBJ2-3 | TRBV30 | . | TGTGCCTGGAGTGTCTTGGGGGGGATCACAGATACGCAGTATTTT | CAWSVLGGITDTQYF
. | TRBJ2-3 | TRBV5-1 | . | TGCGCCAGCAGCTTGAATTCAGATACGCAGTATTTT | CASSLNSDTQYF
. | TRBJ2-7 | TRBV4-1 | few | TGCGCCAGCAGCCAAGAAGGGACGGTCAGCTACGAGCAGTACTTC | CASSQEGTVSYEQYF
. | TRBJ2-1 | TRBV13 | . | TGTGCCAGCAGCTTCGGGGCTGAGCAGTTCTTC | CASSFGAEQFF
TRBD2 | TRBJ2-1 | TRBV30 | . | TGTGCCCGACAAAAGCGGGGTAACTCAATTAATGAGCAGTTCTTC | CARQKRGNSINEQFF
. | TRBJ2-7 | TRBV15 | . | TGTGCCACCAGCAAAGGGACGGCTTCCTACGAGCAGTACTTC | CATSKGTASYEQYF
. | TRBJ2-3 | TRBV27 | . | TGTGCCAGCAGCTACGGGCCAACAGATACGCAGTATTTT | CASSYGPTDTQYF
. | TRBJ1-2 | TRBV5-6 | . | TGTGCCAGCAGCTTGAGCCGGGGGGCCTATGGCTACACCTTC | CASSLSRGAYGYTF
. | TRBJ1-5 | TRBV5-6 | . | TGTGCCAGCAGTACCGGCGGGGTGGAGCAGCCCCAGCATTTT | CASSTGGVEQPQHF
. | TRBJ1-1 | TRBV15 | . | TGTGCCACCAGCAGAGCTGACAGGACGAACACTGAAGCTTTCTTT | CATSRADRTNTEAFF
. | TRBJ1-5 | TRBV13 | . | TGTGCCAGCAGCCTAGGCGTCTATCAGCCCCAGCATTTT | CASSLGVYQPQHF
TRBD1 | TRBJ2-1 | TRBV5-1 | once | TGCGCCAGCAGCAGGACCGGGACAGGGGGCGGAAATGAGCAGTTCTTC | CASSRTGTGGGNEQFF
. | TRBJ1-1 | TRBV4-1 | . | TGCGCCAGCAGCCAAGTCACCCAAACTGAAGCTTTCTTT | CASSQVTQTEAFF
. | TRBJ1-2 | TRBV5-1 | few | TGCGCCAGCAGCTTATCTGACAGTTATGGCTACACCTTC | CASSLSDSYGYTF
. | TRBJ2-3 | TRBV7-2 | . | TGTGCCAGCAGCTCCGGCGAGCTTCGCACAGATACGCAGTATTTT | CASSSGELRTDTQYF
TRBD1 | TRBJ2-7 | TRBV29-1 | . | TGCAGCGTGCGTGTTGGACAGGGGGTAGGGGAGCTGATGTCCCCCTACGAGCAGTACTTC | CSVRVGQGVGELMSPYEQYF
TRBD1 | TRBJ1-1 | TRBV13 | . | TGTGCCAGCAGCTGGAGTGGGACAGGGACTCTTTTAGGAGCTTTCTTT | CASSWSGTGTLLGAFF
. | TRBJ1-2 | TRBV13 | few | TGTGCCAGCAGCTCCCCTGGGGCGGGCTACACCTTC | CASSSPGAGYTF
. | TRBJ2-1 | TRBV13 | . | TGTGCCAGCAGCTCCACAACCCGTCCCATCGGTGAGCAGTTCTTC | CASSSTTRPIGEQFF
. | TRBJ2-1 | TRBV5-6 | few | TGTGCCAGCAGCTTGGGGACGGAATCTAACAATGAGCAGTTCTTC | CASSLGTESNNEQFF
. | TRBJ2-2 | TRBV5-6 | . | TGTGCCAGCAGCTTGGAGGCGGGGGAGCTGTTTTTT | CASSLEAGELFF
. | TRBJ1-1 | TRBV19 | . | TGTGCCAGTAGTGCCAGCAACACTGAAGCTTTCTTT | CASSASNTEAFF
TRBD1 | TRBJ1-1 | TRBV6-5 | . | TGTGCCACCGGACAGGGGGCTTGGGCTGAAGCTTTCTTT | CATGQGAWAEAFF
. | TRBJ1-2 | TRBV27 | . | TGTGCCAGCAGTTCCCGGGGAGGTAGGGCCTATGGCTACACCTTC | CASSSRGGRAYGYTF
. | TRBJ2-1 | TRBV13 | few | TGTGCCAGCAGCTTCCTCCATGGGGATCCCAATGAGCAGTTCTTC | CASSFLHGDPNEQFF
. | TRBJ1-2 | TRBV29-1 | few | TGCAGCGTTGAAGACCCCAGGGGCTATGGCTACACCTTC | CSVEDPRGYGYTF
TRBD1 | TRBJ1-4 | TRBV13 | . | TGTGCCAGCAGCTTCGGACAGGCCACTAATGAAAAACTGTTTTTT | CASSFGQATNEKLFF
. | TRBJ2-7 | TRBV6-5 | once | TGTGCCAGCAGTGTAGGACCCATGGCCACCGAGCAGTACTTC | CASSVGPMATEQYF
TRBD1 | TRBJ1-2 | TRBV29-1 | once | TGCAGCGTCACTGTCTTCGGGGGACAGGGAATGGGTGGCTACACCTTC | CSVTVFGGQGMGGYTF
TRBD2 | TRBJ2-3 | TRBV9 | once | TGTGCCAGCAGCCTCGGGCGGACTAGCGGGGTCGCAGATACGCAGTATTTT | CASSLGRTSGVADTQYF
. | TRBJ2-1 | TRBV29-1 | . | TGCAGCGTTGAACGGGCCAATGAGCAGTTCTTC | CSVERANEQFF
. | TRBJ2-3 | TRBV29-1 | . | TGCAGCGTCTTAGCCTCGACAGCAGATACGCAGTATTTT | CSVLASTADTQYF
TRBD1 | TRBJ2-7 | TRBV4-2 | . | TGTGCCAGCAGCCAAGACGCAGGGGGTGGCGAGCAGTACTTC | CASSQDAGGGEQYF
. | TRBJ2-2 | TRBV2 | . | TGTGCCGGGACCGGACAGAACACCGGGGAGCTGTTTTTT | CAGTGQNTGELFF
TRBD1 | TRBJ1-2 | TRBV29-1 | few | TGCAGCGTTGATGACCCGGGACAGTTCGATGGCTACACCTTC | CSVDDPGQFDGYTF
TRBD2 | TRBJ2-3 | TRBV5-1 | . | TGCGCCAGCAGCCCAGGGACTAGCGGGCCCCCTAAGGGGGATACGCAGTATTTT | CASSPGTSGPPKGDTQYF